This T cell receptor beta chain derives from a study of PD-L1 blockade in urothelial cancer. Overall study context: Median blood clonality was approximately 0.08, with 86,000 or so unique TCRs.

The sample's time point: pretreatment peripheral blood. This clone was recorded a few times. This CDR3 has 15 amino acids. Germline V gene sequence: CDR1 WNHNN, CDR2 SYGVQD (reference sequence). Trimming removed 7 bases at V and 0 bases at J, with 13 bases between. TCRdb's copy holds only in-frame clones and misses some; the assay was immunoSEQ multiplex PCR. The sample lists around 130,000 clones, approximately 84% occurring once. The sequence derives from a middle-aged man with urothelial cancer. The sample in question was PBMCs, obtained around atezolizumab (anti-PD-L1) treatment. The chain recombines TRBV10-1 with TRBJ1-5; tentative D call: TRBD1 (6 bases). The CDR3 DNA follows: TGCGCCAGCAACGGACAGCACTATAGCAATCAGCCCCAGCATTTT. This codes for CASNGQHYSNQPQHF.